In its sample, the clone carrying this T cell receptor beta chain was seen a few times. Its antigen is not identified. Treatment specified: about 20 received Ad26.COV2.S at low or high dose, single or two shots; 5 received placebo; per-sample allocation not given. Collection of the samples took place on day 63 after the first injection of vaccine or placebo. Built on an Ad26 vector, the vaccine expressed Wuhan-strain SARS-CoV-2 spike. The source of the sample is a study of Ad26.COV2.S vaccination and SARS-CoV-2 variants. On the study more broadly: Sample donor was a member of the COV1001 Ad26.COV2.S trial arm. Dosing was one shot or two shots 56 days apart. Study conclusions and caveats: Researchers reported similar non-spike TCR breadth in vaccine and placebo recipients.

There are 13 residues in the CDR3. V was shortened by 5 bases and J by 5 bases, with 12 bases between the two germline ends. Some clones are missing from TCRdb's copy, which holds only in-frame ones; the method was immunoSEQ multiplex PCR. In the table there are approximately 400,000 clones, about four fifths of which are singletons. This clonotype originated in a person aged 18-65 years who received the Ad26.COV2.S COVID-19 vaccine or a placebo. This rearrangement joins TRBV12-3 or TRBV12-4 to TRBJ1-2; no definite D call. The sample was peripheral blood, taken in a trial of Ad26.COV2.S vaccine versus placebo. The CDR3 DNA reads TGTGCCAGCAGTCCCCCGGGGTATTATGGCTACACCTTC. Translation: CASSPPGYYGYTF.